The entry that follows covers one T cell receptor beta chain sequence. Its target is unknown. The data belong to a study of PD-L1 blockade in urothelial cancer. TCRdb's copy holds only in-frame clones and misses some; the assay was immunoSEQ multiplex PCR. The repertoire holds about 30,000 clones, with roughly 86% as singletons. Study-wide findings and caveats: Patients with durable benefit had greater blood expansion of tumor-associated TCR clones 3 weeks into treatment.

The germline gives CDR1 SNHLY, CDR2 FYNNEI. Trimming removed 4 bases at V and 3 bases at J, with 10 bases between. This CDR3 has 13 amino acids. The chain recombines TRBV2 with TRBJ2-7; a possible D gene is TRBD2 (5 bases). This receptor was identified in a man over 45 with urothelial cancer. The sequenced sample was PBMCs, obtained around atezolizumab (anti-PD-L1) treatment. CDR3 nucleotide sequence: TGTGCCAGCAGTGGGGAGCTGCTCTACGAGCAGTACTTC. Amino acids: CASSGELLYEQYF.